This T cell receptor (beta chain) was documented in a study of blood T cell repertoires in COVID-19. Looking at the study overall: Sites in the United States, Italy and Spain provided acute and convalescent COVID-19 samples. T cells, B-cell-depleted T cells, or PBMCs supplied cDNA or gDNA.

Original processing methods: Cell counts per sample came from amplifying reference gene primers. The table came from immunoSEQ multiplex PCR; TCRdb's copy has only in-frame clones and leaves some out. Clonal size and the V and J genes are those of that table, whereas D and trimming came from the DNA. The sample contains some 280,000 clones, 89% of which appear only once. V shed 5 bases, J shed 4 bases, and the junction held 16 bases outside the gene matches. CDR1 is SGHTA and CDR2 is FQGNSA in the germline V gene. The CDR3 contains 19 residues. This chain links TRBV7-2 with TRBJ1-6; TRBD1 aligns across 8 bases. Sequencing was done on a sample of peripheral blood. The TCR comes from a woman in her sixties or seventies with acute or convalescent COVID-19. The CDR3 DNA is TGTGCCAGCAGCAATGAGGGGGGGACAGGTTGGGCATATAATTCACCCCTCCACTTT. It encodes CASSNEGGTGWAYNSPLHF.